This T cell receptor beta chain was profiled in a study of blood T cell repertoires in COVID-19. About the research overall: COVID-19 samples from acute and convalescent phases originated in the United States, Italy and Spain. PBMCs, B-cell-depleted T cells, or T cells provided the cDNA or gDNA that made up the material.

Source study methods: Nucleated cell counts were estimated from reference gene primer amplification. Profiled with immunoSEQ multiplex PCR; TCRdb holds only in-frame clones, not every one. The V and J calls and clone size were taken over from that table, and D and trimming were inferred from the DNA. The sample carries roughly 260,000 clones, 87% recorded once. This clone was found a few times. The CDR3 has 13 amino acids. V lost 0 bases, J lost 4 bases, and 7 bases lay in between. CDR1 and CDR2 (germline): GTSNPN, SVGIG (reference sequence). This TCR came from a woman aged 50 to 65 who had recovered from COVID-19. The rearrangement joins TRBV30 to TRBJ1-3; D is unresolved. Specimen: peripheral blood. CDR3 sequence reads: CAWSVLGGNTIYF. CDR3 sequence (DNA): TGTGCCTGGAGTGTACTAGGAGGAAACACCATATATTTT.